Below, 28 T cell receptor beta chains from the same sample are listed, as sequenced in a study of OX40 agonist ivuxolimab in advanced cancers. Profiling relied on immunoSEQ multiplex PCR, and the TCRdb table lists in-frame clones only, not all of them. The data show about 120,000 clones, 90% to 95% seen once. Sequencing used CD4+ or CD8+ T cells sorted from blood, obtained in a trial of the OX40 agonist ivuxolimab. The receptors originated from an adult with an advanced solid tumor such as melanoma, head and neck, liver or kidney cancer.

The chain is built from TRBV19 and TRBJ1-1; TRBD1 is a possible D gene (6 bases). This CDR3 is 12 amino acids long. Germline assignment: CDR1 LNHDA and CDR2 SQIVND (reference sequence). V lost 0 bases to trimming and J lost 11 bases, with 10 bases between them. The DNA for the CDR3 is TGTGCCAGTAGTATAGAATTCAGGGGCGCTTTCTTT. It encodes CASSIEFRGAFF.

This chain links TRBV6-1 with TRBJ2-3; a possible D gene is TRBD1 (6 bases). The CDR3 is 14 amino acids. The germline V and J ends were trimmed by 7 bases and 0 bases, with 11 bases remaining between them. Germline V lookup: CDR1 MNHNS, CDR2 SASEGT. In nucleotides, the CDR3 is TGTGCCAGCACCGGACAGCCTAGCACAGATACGCAGTATTTT. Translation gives CASTGQPSTDTQYF.

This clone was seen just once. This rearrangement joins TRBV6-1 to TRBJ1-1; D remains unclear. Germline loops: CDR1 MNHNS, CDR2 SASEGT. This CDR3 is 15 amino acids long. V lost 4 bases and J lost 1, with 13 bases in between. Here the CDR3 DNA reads TGTGCCAGCAGTGCCCGGGCCCAGTCGAACACTGAAGCTTTCTTT. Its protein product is CASSARAQSNTEAFF.

The CDR3 is CASSSYPEGGYTF. The DNA for the CDR3 is TGTGCCAGCAGCTCCTATCCTGAGGGGGGCTACACCTTC. The rearrangement joins TRBV5-4 to TRBJ1-2; TRBD1 is a possible D gene (5 bases). The CDR3 is 13 amino acids. Trimming took off 3 bases at V and 8 bases at J, with 14 bases between the two ends. Germline V lookup: CDR1 SGHNT, CDR2 YYREEE (reference sequence).

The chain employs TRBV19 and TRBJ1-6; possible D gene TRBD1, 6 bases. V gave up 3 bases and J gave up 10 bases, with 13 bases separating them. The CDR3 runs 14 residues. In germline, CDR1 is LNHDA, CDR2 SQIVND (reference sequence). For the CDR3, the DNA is TGTGCCAGTAGTATGGATACAGGGTACTCACCCCTCCACTTT. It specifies CASSMDTGYSPLHF.

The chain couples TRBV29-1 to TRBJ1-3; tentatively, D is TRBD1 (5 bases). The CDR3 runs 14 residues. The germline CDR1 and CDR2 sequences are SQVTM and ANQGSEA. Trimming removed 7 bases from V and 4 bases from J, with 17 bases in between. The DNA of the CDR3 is TGCAGCGCCCTTTCCGGGACTGAGGGAAACACCATATATTTT. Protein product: CSALSGTEGNTIYF. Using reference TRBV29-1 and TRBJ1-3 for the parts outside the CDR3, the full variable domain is SAVISQKPSRDICQRGTSLTIQCQVDSQVTMMFWYRQQPGQSLTLIATANQGSEATYESGFVIDKFPISRPNLTFSTLTVSNMSPEDSSIYLCSALSGTEGNTIYFGEGSWLTVV.

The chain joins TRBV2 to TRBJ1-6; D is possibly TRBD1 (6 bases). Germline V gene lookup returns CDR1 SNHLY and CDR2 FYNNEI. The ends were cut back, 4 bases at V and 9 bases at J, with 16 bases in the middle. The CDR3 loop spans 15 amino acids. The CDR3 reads CASSGTGRGASPLHF. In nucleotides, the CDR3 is TGTGCCAGCAGTGGTACAGGGCGGGGGGCTTCACCCCTCCACTTT.

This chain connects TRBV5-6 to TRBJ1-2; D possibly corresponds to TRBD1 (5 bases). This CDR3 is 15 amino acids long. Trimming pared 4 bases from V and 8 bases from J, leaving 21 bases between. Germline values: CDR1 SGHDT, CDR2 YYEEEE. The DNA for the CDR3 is TGTGCCAGCAGCACCCTCCGCTGGGGGAGGGGAGGCTACACCTTC. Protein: CASSTLRWGRGGYTF.

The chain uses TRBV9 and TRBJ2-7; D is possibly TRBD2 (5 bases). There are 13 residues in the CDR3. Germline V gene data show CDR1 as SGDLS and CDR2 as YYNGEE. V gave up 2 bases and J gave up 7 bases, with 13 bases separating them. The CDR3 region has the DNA TGTGCCAGCAGCGTTGACGGACTCGGGGAGCAGTACTTC. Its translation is CASSVDGLGEQYF.

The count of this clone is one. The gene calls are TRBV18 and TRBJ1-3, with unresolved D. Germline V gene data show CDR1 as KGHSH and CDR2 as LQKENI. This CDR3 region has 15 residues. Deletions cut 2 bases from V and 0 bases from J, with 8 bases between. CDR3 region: CASSPWQNSGNTIYF. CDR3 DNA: TGTGCCAGCTCACCATGGCAGAACTCTGGAAACACCATATATTTT.

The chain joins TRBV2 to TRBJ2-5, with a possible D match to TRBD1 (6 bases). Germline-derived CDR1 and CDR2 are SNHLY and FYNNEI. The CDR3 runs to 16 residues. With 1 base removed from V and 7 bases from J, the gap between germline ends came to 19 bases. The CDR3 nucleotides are TGTGCCAGCAGTGAAGGGCCTCGCACAGGGCTCGGGACCCAGTACTTC. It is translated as CASSEGPRTGLGTQYF.

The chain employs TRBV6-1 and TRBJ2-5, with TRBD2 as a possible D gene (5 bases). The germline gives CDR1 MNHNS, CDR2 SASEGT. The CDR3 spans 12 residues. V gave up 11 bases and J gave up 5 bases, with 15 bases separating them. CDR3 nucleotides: TGTGCCGCCGAGGCACCGGGGGAGACCCAGTACTTC. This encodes CAAEAPGETQYF.

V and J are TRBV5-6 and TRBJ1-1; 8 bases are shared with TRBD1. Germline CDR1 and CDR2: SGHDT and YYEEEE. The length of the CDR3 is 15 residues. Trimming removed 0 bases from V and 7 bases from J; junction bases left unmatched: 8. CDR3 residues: CASSLASRDRNEAFF. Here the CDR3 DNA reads TGTGCCAGCAGCTTGGCGTCCCGGGACAGGAATGAAGCTTTCTTT.

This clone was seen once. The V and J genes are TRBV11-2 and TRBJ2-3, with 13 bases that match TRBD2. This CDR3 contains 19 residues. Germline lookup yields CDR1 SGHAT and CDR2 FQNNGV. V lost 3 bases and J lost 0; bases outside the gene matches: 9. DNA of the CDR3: TGTGCCAGCAGCTTCACCCGACTAGCGGGGGGCACTAGCACAGATACGCAGTATTTT. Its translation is CASSFTRLAGGTSTDTQYF.

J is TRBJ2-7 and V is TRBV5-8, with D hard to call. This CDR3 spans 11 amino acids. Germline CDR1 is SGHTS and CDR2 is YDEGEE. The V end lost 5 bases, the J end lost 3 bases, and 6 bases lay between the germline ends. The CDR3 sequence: CASSQGYEQYF. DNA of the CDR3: TGTGCCAGCAGTCAAGGCTACGAGCAGTACTTC. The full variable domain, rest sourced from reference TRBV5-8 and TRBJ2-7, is EAGVTQSPTHLIKTRGQQATLRCSPISGHTSVYWYQQALGLGLQFLLWYDEGEERNRGNFPPRFSGRQFPNYSSELNVNALELEDSALYLCASSQGYEQYFGPGTRLTVT.

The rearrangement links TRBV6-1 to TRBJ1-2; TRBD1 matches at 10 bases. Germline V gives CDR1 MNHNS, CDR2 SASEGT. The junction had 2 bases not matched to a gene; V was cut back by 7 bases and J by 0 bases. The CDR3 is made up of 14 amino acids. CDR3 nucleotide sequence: TGTGCCAGCACCGGACAGGGGGCTAACTATGGCTACACCTTC. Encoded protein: CASTGQGANYGYTF.

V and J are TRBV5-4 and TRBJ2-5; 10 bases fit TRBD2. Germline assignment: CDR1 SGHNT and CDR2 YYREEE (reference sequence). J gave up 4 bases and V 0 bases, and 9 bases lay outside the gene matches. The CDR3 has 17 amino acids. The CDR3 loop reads CASSLGGTSGRGETQYF. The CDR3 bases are TGTGCCAGCAGCTTGGGGGGGACAAGCGGGAGGGGAGAGACCCAGTACTTC.

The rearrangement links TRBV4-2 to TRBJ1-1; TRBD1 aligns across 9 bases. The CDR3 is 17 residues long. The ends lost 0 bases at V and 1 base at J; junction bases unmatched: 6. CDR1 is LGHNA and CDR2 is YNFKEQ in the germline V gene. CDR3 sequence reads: CASSQEGQGRQNTEAFF. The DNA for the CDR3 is TGTGCCAGCAGCCAAGAGGGACAGGGAAGGCAGAACACTGAAGCTTTCTTT.

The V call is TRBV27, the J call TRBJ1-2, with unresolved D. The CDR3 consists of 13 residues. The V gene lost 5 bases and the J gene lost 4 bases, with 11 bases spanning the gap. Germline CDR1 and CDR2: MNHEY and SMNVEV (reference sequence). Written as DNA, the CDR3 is TGTGCCAGCAGTGGACGCGGAATCTATGGCTACACCTTC. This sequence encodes CASSGRGIYGYTF.

The CDR3 is CASSLVGSLGDTEAFF. The CDR3 DNA reads as TGTGCCAGCAGTTTAGTCGGGAGCCTGGGGGACACTGAAGCTTTCTTT. The V and J genes are TRBV28 and TRBJ1-1, with D tentatively TRBD1 (5 bases). The CDR3 covers 16 residues. The V gene's germline CDR1 is MDHEN and CDR2 SYDVKM. The V end lost 2 bases, the J end lost 3 bases, and 16 bases lay between the germline ends.

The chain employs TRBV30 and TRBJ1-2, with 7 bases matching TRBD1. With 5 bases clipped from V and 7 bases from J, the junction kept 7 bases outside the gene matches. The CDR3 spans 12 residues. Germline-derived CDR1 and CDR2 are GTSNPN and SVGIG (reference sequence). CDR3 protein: CAWDREKRGYTF. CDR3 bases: TGTGCCTGGGACAGGGAGAAGCGTGGCTACACCTTC. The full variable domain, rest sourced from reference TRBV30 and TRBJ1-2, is SQTIHQWPATLVQPVGSPLSLECTVEGTSNPNLYWYRQAAGRGLQLLFYSVGIGQISSEVPQNLSASRPQDRQFILSSKKLLLSDSGFYLCAWDREKRGYTFGSGTRLTVV.

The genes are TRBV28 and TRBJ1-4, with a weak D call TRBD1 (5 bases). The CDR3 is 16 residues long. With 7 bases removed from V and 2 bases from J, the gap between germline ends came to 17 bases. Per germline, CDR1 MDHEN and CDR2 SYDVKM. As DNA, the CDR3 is TGTGCCAGCACCATACGGAGGGGAGGGACTAATGAAAAACTGTTTTTT. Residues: CASTIRRGGTNEKLFF.

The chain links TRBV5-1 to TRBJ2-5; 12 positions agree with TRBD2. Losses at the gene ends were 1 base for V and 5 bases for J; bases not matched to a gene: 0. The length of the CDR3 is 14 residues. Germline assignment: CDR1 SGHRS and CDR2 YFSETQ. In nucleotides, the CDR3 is TGCGCCAGCAGCTTGACTAGCGGGGGGGAGACCCAGTACTTC. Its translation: CASSLTSGGETQYF.

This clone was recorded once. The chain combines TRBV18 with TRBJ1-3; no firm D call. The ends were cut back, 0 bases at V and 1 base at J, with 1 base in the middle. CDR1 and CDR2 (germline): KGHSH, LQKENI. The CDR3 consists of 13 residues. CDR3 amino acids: CASSPPSGNTIYF. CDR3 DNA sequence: TGTGCCAGCTCACCACCATCTGGAAACACCATATATTTT.

This CDR3 reads CASSSDNEQFF. DNA for the CDR3: TGTGCCAGCAGCTCGGACAATGAGCAGTTCTTC. The rearrangement joins TRBV7-8 to TRBJ2-1; D gene unclear. The germline V and J ends were trimmed by 4 bases and 5 bases, with 3 bases remaining between them. This CDR3 contains 11 residues. Germline V gives CDR1 SGHVS, CDR2 FQNEAQ.

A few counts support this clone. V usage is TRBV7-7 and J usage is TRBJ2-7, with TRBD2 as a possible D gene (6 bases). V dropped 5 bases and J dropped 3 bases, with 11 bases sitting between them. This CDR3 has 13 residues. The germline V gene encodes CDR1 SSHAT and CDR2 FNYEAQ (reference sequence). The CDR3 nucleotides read TGTGCCAGCAGCGCGGGACGTAACTACGAGCAGTACTTC. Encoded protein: CASSAGRNYEQYF.

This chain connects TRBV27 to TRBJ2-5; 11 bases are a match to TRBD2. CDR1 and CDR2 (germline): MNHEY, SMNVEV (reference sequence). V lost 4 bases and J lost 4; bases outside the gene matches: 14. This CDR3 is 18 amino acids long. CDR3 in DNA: TGTGCCAGCAGTTCTCTCGGACTAGCGGGTGTTGGAGGAGAGACCCAGTACTTC. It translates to CASSSLGLAGVGGETQYF.

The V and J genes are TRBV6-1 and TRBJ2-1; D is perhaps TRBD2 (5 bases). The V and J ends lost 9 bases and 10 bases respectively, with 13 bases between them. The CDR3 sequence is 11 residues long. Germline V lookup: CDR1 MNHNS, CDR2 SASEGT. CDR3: CASRKWEEQFF. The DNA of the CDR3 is TGTGCCAGTAGAAAATGGGAGGAGCAGTTCTTC.